These 18 T cell receptor beta chains were sequenced from one sample in a study of PD-1 blockade in mismatch repair-deficient tumors. Repertoires were generated with immunoSEQ multiplex PCR, while TCRdb's copy carries only in-frame clones and drops some. The sample has approximately 50,000 clones, around 82% seen once. The input for sequencing was peripheral blood, taken 4 weeks after starting pembrolizumab. The receptor set was obtained from an adult with mismatch repair-deficient cancer.

V usage is TRBV7-9 and J usage is TRBJ2-5, with D uncertain. Trimming took 7 bases from V and 3 from J, leaving 9 bases between them. Germline CDR1 is SEHNR and CDR2 is FQNEAQ (reference sequence). The CDR3 is 12 amino acids. CDR3 sequence: CASKASEETQYF. The CDR3, as DNA: TGTGCCAGCAAAGCGTCAGAAGAGACCCAGTACTTC.

The chain uses TRBV6-4 and TRBJ2-7; D gene ambiguous. The CDR3 length is 10 residues. The germline gives CDR1 MRHNA, CDR2 SNTAGT. The V end lost 5 bases, the J end lost 5 bases, and 4 bases lay between the germline ends. The CDR3 region is CASSFHEQYF. The CDR3 DNA is TGTGCCAGCAGTTTCCACGAGCAGTACTTC.

This sequence joins TRBV5-4 and TRBJ1-5, with D possibly being TRBD1 (6 bases). CDR3 length: 13 amino acids. Trimming removed 0 bases at V and 7 bases at J, with 8 bases between. Germline loops: CDR1 SGHNT, CDR2 YYREEE (reference sequence). The CDR3 reads CASSLDREQPQHF. As DNA, the CDR3 is TGTGCCAGCAGCTTGGACAGGGAGCAGCCCCAGCATTTT. Full variable domain (rest looked up from reference TRBV5-4 and TRBJ1-5): ETGVTQSPTHLIKTRGQQVTLRCSSQSGHNTVSWYQQALGQGPQFIFQYYREEENGRGNFPPRFSGLQFPNYSSELNVNALELDDSALYLCASSLDREQPQHFGDGTRLSIL.

V usage is TRBV7-2 and J usage is TRBJ1-2; TRBD1 agrees at 7 bases. CDR1 and CDR2 (germline): SGHTA, FQGNSA. CDR3 length equals 15 residues. Trimming at V came to 5 bases and at J to 3 bases, leaving 9 bases not matched to a gene. This CDR3 is CASSPGQEKDYGYTF. The CDR3 DNA reads as TGTGCCAGCAGCCCTGGACAGGAGAAGGACTATGGCTACACCTTC.

V is TRBV27 and J is TRBJ1-5; 9 bases map to TRBD1. The CDR3 consists of 16 residues. The V gene's germline CDR1 is MNHEY and CDR2 SMNVEV (reference sequence). J was trimmed by 7 bases and V by 4 bases; bases with no gene match: 11. CDR3 DNA sequence: TGTGCCAGCAGTTCTGGACAGGGGTCTTTTCGCCAGCCCCAGCATTTT. Translated, it gives CASSSGQGSFRQPQHF.

The V gene is TRBV7-2, the J gene TRBJ2-7; TRBD1 matches 7 bases. The germline gives CDR1 SGHTA, CDR2 FQGNSA. This CDR3 region has 15 residues. Germline trimming cut 5 bases from V and 0 bases from J; bases unmatched to any gene: 7. CDR3 residues: CASSTRTGNSYEQYF. DNA of the CDR3: TGTGCCAGCAGCACTAGGACAGGTAACTCCTACGAGCAGTACTTC.

The CDR3 sequence is CASSESPGISYNEQFF. The CDR3 region has the DNA TGTGCCAGCAGTGAATCCCCGGGGATATCCTACAATGAGCAGTTCTTC. The chain is built from TRBV2 and TRBJ2-1; D may be TRBD2 (5 bases). Trimming took 2 bases from V and 1 from J, leaving 12 bases between them. The CDR3 consists of 16 residues. The germline CDR1 and CDR2 sequences are SNHLY and FYNNEI.

The V and J genes are TRBV5-1 and TRBJ2-3; D call uncertain. The ends were cut back, 0 bases at V and 2 bases at J, with 7 bases in the middle. Germline V gives CDR1 SGHRS, CDR2 YFSETQ. This CDR3 is built from 14 residues. CDR3 coding DNA: TGCGCCAGCAGCTTGGAGCAGTACACAGATACGCAGTATTTT. Translation gives CASSLEQYTDTQYF.

This clone was seen once. The chain has TRBV6-5 and TRBJ2-7; D unresolved. CDR3 length equals 15 residues. The germline V and J ends were trimmed by 2 bases and 0 bases, with 11 bases remaining between them. CDR1 MNHEY and CDR2 SVGAGI come from the germline V gene. In DNA form, the CDR3 reads TGTGCCAGCAGTTACCTTGCAGCCGGCTCCTACGAGCAGTACTTC. Its translation is CASSYLAAGSYEQYF.

This rearrangement joins TRBV29-1 to TRBJ2-5; a possible D gene is TRBD1 (6 bases). Germline CDR1 and CDR2: SQVTM and ANQGSEA. CDR3 length equals 12 residues. V was cut by 7 bases and J by 2 bases, with 11 bases left in between. The CDR3 DNA reads TGCAGCGCTCAAGGACAGCAAGAGACCCAGTACTTC. It specifies CSAQGQQETQYF. The complete variable domain, with remaining parts taken from reference TRBV29-1 and TRBJ2-5, reads SAVISQKPSRDICQRGTSLTIQCQVDSQVTMMFWYRQQPGQSLTLIATANQGSEATYESGFVIDKFPISRPNLTFSTLTVSNMSPEDSSIYLCSAQGQQETQYFGPGTRLLVL.

This clone was detected only a few times. The gene calls are TRBV9 and TRBJ2-2, with a weak D call TRBD1 (5 bases). With 3 bases removed from V and 2 bases from J, the gap between germline ends came to 11 bases. There are 15 residues in the CDR3. Germline V gene data show CDR1 as SGDLS and CDR2 as YYNGEE. The CDR3 nucleotides read TGTGCCAGCAGCGGCCCTACAGGAAACACCGGGGAGCTGTTTTTT. This encodes CASSGPTGNTGELFF.

The genes are TRBV29-1 and TRBJ2-7; TRBD2 matches at 10 bases. Trimming at V came to 6 bases and at J to 5 bases, leaving 19 bases not matched to a gene. Germline loops: CDR1 SQVTM, CDR2 ANQGSEA. This CDR3 region has 17 residues. The CDR3 reads CSVVLSGRGSGRNEQYF. The CDR3, as DNA: TGCAGCGTCGTATTGTCAGGTCGTGGTAGCGGGAGGAACGAGCAGTACTTC.

This chain joins TRBV9 and TRBJ2-2; D may be TRBD1 (5 bases). Looked up from germline, CDR1 is SGDLS and CDR2 is YYNGEE. Trimming removed 0 bases at V and 3 bases at J, with 9 bases between. This CDR3 is 15 amino acids long. CDR3 region: CASSVGRVDTGELFF. CDR3 in DNA: TGTGCCAGCAGCGTAGGCAGGGTCGACACCGGGGAGCTGTTTTTT.

The CDR3, as DNA: TGTGCCAGCAGCGTAACAGGGGACTTAGGCAATCAGCCCCAGCATTTT. As protein: CASSVTGDLGNQPQHF. This chain connects TRBV5-6 to TRBJ1-5, with 7 bases aligning to TRBD1. The CDR3 covers 16 residues. V was clipped by 4 bases and J by 2 bases; unmatched bases: 9. The germline CDR1 and CDR2 sequences are SGHDT and YYEEEE.

By proportion, this clone is medium-sized. This rearrangement joins TRBV27 to TRBJ1-2, with a tentative D call TRBD1 (6 bases). V was clipped by 3 bases and J by 4 bases, with 9 bases between them. Germline CDR1 reads MNHEY; CDR2 reads SMNVEV (reference sequence). The CDR3 is made up of 13 amino acids. CDR3 DNA sequence: TGTGCCAGCAGTTTGGGGGGCGCCTATGGCTACACCTTC. It is translated as CASSLGGAYGYTF.

The chain is built from TRBV5-6 and TRBJ1-2; D is possibly TRBD1 (5 bases). Germline V gene sequence: CDR1 SGHDT, CDR2 YYEEEE. The CDR3 loop spans 14 amino acids. The V and J ends lost 4 bases and 4 bases respectively, with 14 bases between them. The CDR3 DNA follows: TGTGCCAGCAGCAGTTTCAGGGTAATCTATGGCTACACCTTC. The encoded protein is CASSSFRVIYGYTF.

The rearrangement joins TRBV9 to TRBJ2-1, with 9 bases fitting TRBD2. Trimming took 0 bases from V and 1 from J; bases not matched to a gene: 5. This CDR3 is built from 17 residues. Germline V CDR1 and CDR2: SGDLS, YYNGEE. CDR3 in amino acids: CASSVDGGRGSYNEQFF. CDR3 coding DNA: TGTGCCAGCAGCGTAGACGGCGGGAGGGGGTCCTACAATGAGCAGTTCTTC.

The genes are TRBV25-1 and TRBJ2-7, with D maybe TRBD1 (5 bases). V was trimmed by 10 bases and J by 6 bases, leaving 19 bases between them. Per germline, CDR1 MGHDK and CDR2 SYGVNS. This CDR3 has 13 residues. CDR3 DNA sequence: TGTGCCACGACAAGGGGCAAAGCTAGCGAGCAGTACTTC. It is translated as CATTRGKASEQYF.